This T cell receptor beta chain was captured in a study of T cell responses to AZD1222 COVID-19 vaccine. Study-wide context: Investigators merged groups given second doses at roughly 4 or roughly 12 weeks. Notes on the study in general: Scientists sampled the repertoires only once the peak T cell response had passed. Spike-specific TCR breadth and depth both grew after two AZD1222 doses.

This clone was detected once. The antigen is not known. Generated by immunoSEQ multiplex PCR, the TCRdb table keeps only in-frame clones and is missing some. Of 200,000 or so clones in the sample, 90% to 95% are singletons; the top ten hold about 9.3%. The germline gives CDR1 MNHEY, CDR2 SMNVEV (reference sequence). The CDR3 spans 17 residues. The germline V and J ends were trimmed by 2 bases and 0 bases, with 14 bases remaining between them. This sequence joins TRBV27 and TRBJ1-3; possibly TRBD1 for D (5 bases). This clonotype was sampled from an adult in good health. The sample consisted of peripheral blood, taken on day 0 of AZD1222 vaccination. Here the CDR3 DNA reads TGTGCCAGCAGTTTAAGGGGCGAAGGGAGCTCTGGAAACACCATATATTTT. Translated, it gives CASSLRGEGSSGNTIYF.